Listed here are 9 T cell receptor beta chains from one sample, sequenced in a study of regulatory T cells in long-lasting Graves disease (dated by TCRdb to the early 2020s). The library was made by multiplex PCR. Sequenced on an Illumina HiSeq 4000. CDR3 regions were amplified by Arm-PCR with iRepertoire HTBI primers to construct TCR beta libraries. Clones were called with MiXCR by TCRdb after fastp trimmed the public reads at Q25, and only in-frame beta chains were retained. Entries that share a CDR3 protein sequence are merged under the most common genes and DNA. The sample table contains 550,000 to 650,000 distinct CDR3 sequences; only one count was recorded for about 16% of them. More than 10% of the sample is held by the ten biggest clonotypes. The sample's time point label, decoded: newly diagnosed GD, antithyroid drugs for less than 3 months. RNA was extracted from PBMCs in TRIzol for both TCR sequencing and RNA sequencing.

The same data also contributed to another study, on T cells in Graves' hyperthyroidism and ophthalmopathy.

Sequencing was performed on peripheral blood mononuclear cells (PBMCs), taken at new diagnosis, from a patient treated with antithyroid drugs. The receptors stem from a man aged 18 to 30 with Graves disease. Donor details come from another sample of the same person, matched by shared clones.

This chain connects TRBV20-1 to TRBJ1-5; D unclear. Germline values: CDR1 DFQATT, CDR2 SNEGSKA (reference sequence). The CDR3 consists of 14 residues. Trimming shortened V by 3 bases and J by 4 bases, and 13 bases separated the two germline ends. DNA for the CDR3: TGCAGTGCTAGTCCCATGGGGAGTAATCAGCCCCAGCATTTT. This codes for CSASPMGSNQPQHF.

In its sample, this clonotype was seen many times. The chain joins TRBV7-8 to TRBJ2-4, with 9 bases identical to TRBD2. Germline CDR1 and CDR2: SGHVS and FQNEAQ. This CDR3 region has 14 residues. The trim removed 5 bases at V and 7 bases at J, leaving 6 bases unmatched. The CDR3 loop reads CASSKTSGLNIQYF. The CDR3 DNA reads as TGTGCCAGCAGCAAAACTAGCGGGTTGAACATTCAGTACTTC.

In this sample, this clonotype turned up a few times. This chain links TRBV6-1 with TRBJ1-2; D is possibly TRBD1 (6 bases). CDR3 size: 15 residues. Germline-derived CDR1 and CDR2 are MNHNS and SASEGT. V shed 1 base and J shed 3 bases, with 12 bases lying between them. In nucleotides, the CDR3 is TGTGCCAGCAGTGAAGATGCAGGGGTAGACTATGGCTACACCTTC. Its protein is CASSEDAGVDYGYTF.

The chain combines TRBV6-2 or TRBV6-3 with TRBJ2-5, with 8 bases that match TRBD1. The CDR3 is 13 amino acids. V dropped 6 bases and J dropped 4; count of bases not matched to a gene: 4. The germline gives CDR1 MNHEY, CDR2 SVGEGT. The CDR3 loop is CASSLTGVETQYF. The CDR3 DNA follows: TGTGCCAGCAGCCTGACAGGGGTAGAGACCCAGTACTTC.

This clonotype showed up many times. This sequence joins TRBV20-1 and TRBJ2-7; 9 nucleotides match TRBD2. There are 13 residues in the CDR3. Per germline, CDR1 DFQATT and CDR2 SNEGSKA (reference sequence). Trimming took 3 bases from V and 4 from J; bases not matched to a gene: 4. This chain's CDR3 is CSASAGGAYEQYF. The CDR3, as DNA: TGCAGTGCTAGCGCGGGAGGGGCGTACGAGCAGTACTTC.

This clonotype was observed a handful of times. V and J are TRBV9 and TRBJ2-3; D not resolved. Trimming took off 0 bases at V and 4 bases at J, with 18 bases between the two ends. This CDR3 region has 17 residues. Germline CDR1 and CDR2: SGDLS and YYNGEE. The CDR3 region is CASSVGGLIFAADTQYF. DNA for the CDR3: TGTGCCAGCAGCGTAGGCGGTTTGATATTCGCCGCAGATACGCAGTATTTT.

This clonotype was picked up a small number of times. This chain joins TRBV2 and TRBJ2-2; D gene unclear. Trimming stripped 9 bases from V and 6 bases from J, with 8 bases between. Germline V CDR1 and CDR2: SNHLY, FYNNEI. CDR3 length: 11 amino acids. This CDR3 is CASLVAGELFF. CDR3 bases: TGTGCCAGTTTAGTTGCCGGGGAGCTGTTTTTT.

This chain uses TRBV10-3 with TRBJ2-7; no clear D. Germline V gives CDR1 ENHRY, CDR2 SYGVKD. The CDR3 totals 15 residues. Trimming took off 6 bases at V and 1 base at J, with 16 bases between the two ends. CDR3: CAISPSPESSYEQYF. In DNA form, the CDR3 reads TGTGCCATCAGCCCCTCGCCCGAGTCGTCCTACGAGCAGTACTTC.

Many counts were recorded for this clonotype. V and J are TRBV6-1 and TRBJ1-2; D is unclear. The germline V and J ends were trimmed by 1 base and 10 bases, with 13 bases remaining between them. The germline gives CDR1 MNHNS, CDR2 SASEGT. This CDR3 has 13 amino acids. The CDR3 loop reads CASSEGGRRYYTF. The CDR3 bases are TGTGCCAGCAGTGAAGGCGGCAGGAGATACTACACCTTC.